These 21 T cell receptor beta chains were sequenced from one sample in a study of T cells in Graves' hyperthyroidism and ophthalmopathy (dated by TCRdb to the late 2010s). The library relied on multiplex PCR. TCRdb lists the instrument as Illumina HiSeq 2000. The TCR beta CDR3 regions were amplified from RNA transcripts. The TCR CDR3 was subjected to a first round of RT-PCR using the HTBI primer set and the Qiagen OneStep RT-PCR kit. TCRdb reprocessed the public reads (quality trimming at Q25 with fastp, clone calling with MiXCR) and kept in-frame beta chains. Every distinct CDR3 protein forms one entry, paired with its most common genes and DNA. Across this sample there are some 560,000 distinct CDR3 sequences, with approximately 15% seen only once. Roughly 14% of the sample lies in the top ten. Sequenced sample: blood. Receptor source: a woman aged 40-49 years with Graves' hyperthyroidism.

This clonotype was counted ten times or more. J is TRBJ2-3 and V is TRBV10-3, with 10 bases aligning to TRBD2. The V gene end was trimmed by 2 bases and the J gene end by 0 bases; junction bases not matched to a gene: 5. Germline CDR1 is ENHRY and CDR2 is SYGVKD. The CDR3 runs 17 residues. This CDR3 reads CAISETGTSESTDTQYF. The CDR3 DNA is TGTGCCATCAGTGAGACTGGGACTAGCGAAAGCACAGATACGCAGTATTTT.

In the case of this clonotype: With a much larger clone just one base away, this may be a read error. This chain joins TRBV27 and TRBJ2-3; D is possibly TRBD2 (6 bases). The length of the CDR3 is 15 residues. The germline gives CDR1 MNHEY, CDR2 SMNVEV (reference sequence). CDR3 DNA: TGTGCCAGCAGTCGGGACTGGGGCAGCACAGGTACGCAGTATTTT. Protein: CASSRDWGSTGTQYF.

This clonotype was counted at least ten times. The chain has TRBV30 and TRBJ2-1; D unresolved. The CDR3 runs 16 residues. The V end was cut by 5 bases, the J end by 0 bases, with 17 bases between. Germline values: CDR1 GTSNPN, CDR2 SVGIG (reference sequence). CDR3 bases: TGTGCCTGGGGGTCATCTGACTTATACTCCTACAATGAGCAGTTCTTC. Amino acid sequence: CAWGSSDLYSYNEQFF. Based on the CDR3 plus reference TRBV30 and TRBJ2-1, the full variable domain is SQTIHQWPATLVQPVGSPLSLECTVEGTSNPNLYWYRQAAGRGLQLLFYSVGIGQISSEVPQNLSASRPQDRQFILSSKKLLLSDSGFYLCAWGSSDLYSYNEQFFGPGTRLTVL.

The chain links TRBV5-1 to TRBJ2-3; possibly TRBD1 for D (6 bases). Trimming shortened V by 5 bases and J by 6 bases, and 10 bases separated the two germline ends. The V gene's germline CDR1 is SGHRS and CDR2 YFSETQ. The CDR3 is made up of 12 amino acids. The CDR3 DNA follows: TGCGCCAGCAGGCCAGACAGGGATACGCAGTATTTT. It yields the protein CASRPDRDTQYF.

The sample holds a few counts of this clonotype. This chain joins TRBV19 and TRBJ1-2, with 7 positions matching TRBD1. The CDR3 is 15 residues long. CDR1 is LNHDA and CDR2 is SQIVND in the germline V gene (reference sequence). After removal of 7 bases from V and 3 bases from J, the junction contained 11 bases not matched to a gene. CDR3 DNA: TGTGCCAGTACCCCCGAAGGGGGCGAAGACTATGGCTACACCTTC. This encodes CASTPEGGEDYGYTF.

The table lists this clonotype with a few counts. A read error may account for a junction end that differs from germline. V usage is TRBV5-5 and J usage is TRBJ2-7; no clear D. In germline, CDR1 is SGHKS, CDR2 YYEKEE (reference sequence). CDR3 size: 15 residues. CDR3 DNA: TGTGCCAGCAGCTTGGTCATCTGGAGCTCCTACGAGCGGTACTTC. Amino acids: CASSLVIWSSYERYF.

This clonotype has more than one count but fewer than ten. The chain employs TRBV20-1 and TRBJ1-2; 9 bases map to TRBD1. The CDR3 consists of 14 residues. Germline values: CDR1 DFQATT, CDR2 SNEGSKA (reference sequence). Trimming at V came to 5 bases and at J to 12 bases, leaving 16 bases not matched to a gene. The CDR3 loop reads CSAPTGTGFSGNTF. The CDR3 nucleotides read TGCAGTGCTCCAACCGGGACAGGGTTTAGTGGAAACACCTTC.

The chain combines TRBV19 with TRBJ1-4; a possible D gene is TRBD1 (5 bases). Germline loops: CDR1 LNHDA, CDR2 SQIVND (reference sequence). This CDR3 has 15 amino acids. V was cut by 3 bases and J by 8 bases, with 16 bases left in between. The CDR3 sequence: CASSIRGPLEEKLFF. The DNA for the CDR3 is TGTGCCAGTAGTATTAGGGGCCCATTAGAAGAAAAACTGTTTTTT.

This clonotype has a count of ten or more. V usage is TRBV12-3 or TRBV12-4 and J usage is TRBJ1-2, with 9 bases lining up with TRBD1. The CDR3 is 13 amino acids. Trimming removed 6 bases from V and 4 bases from J; junction bases left unmatched: 3. The CDR3 DNA reads as TGTGCCAGCAGGCGGGACAGGGCCTATGGCTACACCTTC. Its protein is CASRRDRAYGYTF.

The chain uses TRBV10-2 and TRBJ2-7, with D hard to call. CDR1 is WSHSY and CDR2 is SAAADI in the germline V gene. The CDR3 sequence is 11 residues long. V shed 5 bases and J shed 7 bases, with 9 bases lying between them. In nucleotides, the CDR3 is TGCGCCAGCAGTCATGCCCGGGAGCAGTACTTC. Residues: CASSHAREQYF.

This clonotype has at least ten counts. This chain connects TRBV5-1 to TRBJ2-1; possible D gene TRBD1, 5 bases. The CDR3 has 15 amino acids. Germline CDR1 and CDR2: SGHRS and YFSETQ. V was pared by 6 bases and J by 5 bases, with 18 bases between. This CDR3 reads CASMDRQSNNNEQFF. The CDR3 DNA sequence: TGCGCCAGCATGGATAGACAGTCGAATAACAATGAGCAGTTCTTC.

This clonotype was seen a few times. CDR3 protein: CASSETGTVQGETQYF. CDR3 in DNA: TGTGCCAGCAGCGAAACCGGGACGGTTCAAGGGGAGACCCAGTACTTC. The chain couples TRBV6-1 to TRBJ2-5; D possibly matches TRBD1 or TRBD2 (5 bases each). CDR1 and CDR2 (germline): MNHNS, SASEGT. V was shortened by 6 bases and J by 5 bases, with 22 bases between the two germline ends. The CDR3 has 16 amino acids.

This clonotype was seen only a few times. Just one base apart from a much larger clone, this may be a read error. CDR3 sequence: CASSLSWGGSDTQYF. CDR3 nucleotide sequence: TGTGCCAGCAGTTTAAGCTGGGGGGGATCAGATACGCAGTATTTT. V usage is TRBV27 and J usage is TRBJ2-3, with TRBD2 identical over 7 bases. Germline trimming cut 2 bases from V and 4 bases from J; bases unmatched to any gene: 6. The CDR3 totals 15 residues. CDR1 and CDR2 (germline): MNHEY, SMNVEV (reference sequence).

This clonotype was recorded many times. The chain combines TRBV20-1 with TRBJ2-5, with D possibly TRBD1 on 5 matching bases. This CDR3 spans 12 amino acids. Germline lookup yields CDR1 DFQATT and CDR2 SNEGSKA (reference sequence). Trimming shortened V by 2 bases and J by 4 bases, and 8 bases separated the two germline ends. CDR3 coding DNA: TGCAGTGCTAGACAGGGTTTAGAGACCCAGTACTTC. As protein: CSARQGLETQYF.

Many counts were recorded for this clonotype. The chain uses TRBV28 and TRBJ1-4; D is perhaps TRBD1 (5 bases). The CDR3 is 14 residues long. The ends were cut back, 3 bases at V and 6 bases at J, with 11 bases in the middle. Germline-derived CDR1 and CDR2 are MDHEN and SYDVKM. The CDR3 region is CASSFKGGDEKLFF. The CDR3 nucleotides read TGTGCCAGCAGTTTTAAGGGAGGGGATGAAAAACTGTTTTTT.

Many counts were recorded for this clonotype. The CDR3 nucleotides are TGTGCCAGCAGTCTGGCAGGGTATAACACTGAAGCTTTCTTT. This encodes CASSLAGYNTEAFF. V and J are TRBV12-3 or TRBV12-4 and TRBJ1-1; possible D gene TRBD1, 5 bases. The V gene lost 5 bases and the J gene lost 2 bases, with 12 bases spanning the gap. CDR3 length: 14 amino acids.

V is TRBV5-1 and J is TRBJ1-2, with 9 nucleotides matching TRBD1. With 6 bases clipped from V and 12 bases from J, the junction kept 9 bases outside the gene matches. CDR1 and CDR2 (germline): SGHRS, YFSETQ. The CDR3 totals 12 residues. DNA for the CDR3: TGCGCCAGCAAGGCCGGACAGGGGTTGGACACCTTC. Protein product: CASKAGQGLDTF.

For this clonotype: The CDR3 does not end in the conserved phenylalanine or tryptophan, so this is likely a read error. The V and J genes are TRBV5-1 and TRBJ2-7; 11 positions match TRBD2. This CDR3 region has 14 residues. CDR1 is SGHRS and CDR2 is YFSETQ in the germline V gene. This CDR3 reads CAGSLDLAGGEQYL. The CDR3 region has the DNA TGCGCCGGCAGCTTGGATCTAGCGGGAGGCGAGCAGTACTTA.

This clonotype was picked up many times. V and J are TRBV27 and TRBJ2-2; D unresolved. V lost 6 bases to trimming and J lost 5 bases, with 10 bases between them. The CDR3 length is 13 residues. Germline CDR1 MNHEY, CDR2 SMNVEV (reference sequence). CDR3 loop: CASSAYVTGELFF. Here the CDR3 DNA reads TGTGCCAGCAGCGCCTATGTAACCGGGGAGCTGTTTTTT.

At least ten counts were recorded for this clonotype. The rearrangement uses TRBV9 and TRBJ2-1; no clear D gene. Germline V lookup: CDR1 SGDLS, CDR2 YYNGEE. This CDR3 region has 12 residues. V was shortened by 2 bases and J by 6 bases, with 6 bases between the two germline ends. This chain's CDR3 is CASSVNTNEQFF. The DNA of the CDR3 is TGTGCCAGCAGCGTCAATACCAATGAGCAGTTCTTC.

A few counts support this clonotype. CDR3: CASSFKAENTGELFF. Written as DNA, the CDR3 is TGTGCCAGCAGTTTTAAGGCCGAGAACACCGGGGAGCTGTTTTTT. The chain uses TRBV6-1 and TRBJ2-2; the D is unclear. The germline CDR1 and CDR2 sequences are MNHNS and SASEGT. This CDR3 contains 15 residues. Trimming shortened V by 5 bases and J by 1 base, and 11 bases separated the two germline ends.